The clone carrying this T cell receptor beta chain was detected a few times. Its antigen is currently unknown. The data are from a study of identical twins. Study results and limitations: In beta out-of-frame sequences, the excess sharing between twins was weaker.

TCRdb reprocessed the 5' RACE reads with MiXCR, giving one entry per CDR3 protein. The table records fewer than 900,000 distinct CDR3 sequences, 21% of them present only once. The CDR3 is 16 residues long. The ends lost 4 bases at V and 8 bases at J; junction bases unmatched: 9. The germline CDR1 and CDR2 sequences are SGDLS and YYNGEE. These sequences were also reported in another study, on T cells expressing NK-cell markers. That source adds: Dominance of the CD3+CD56-NKG2C+ fraction by these clonotypes also held in a handful of donors.

Sample: PBMCs. The clonotype was recovered from a woman between 18 and 29 years old in good health. The chain is built from TRBV9 and TRBJ2-1; the match to TRBD2 covers 13 bases. CDR3 protein: CASSPRGLAGAYEQFF. The DNA of the CDR3 is TGTGCCAGCAGCCCACGAGGACTAGCGGGAGCGTATGAGCAGTTCTTC. Using reference TRBV9 and TRBJ2-1 for the parts outside the CDR3, the full variable domain is DSGVTQTPKHLITATGQRVTLRCSPRSGDLSVYWYQQSLDQGLQFLIQYYNGEERAKGNILERFSAQQFPDLHSELNLSSLELGDSALYFCASSPRGLAGAYEQFFGPGTRLTVL.